The clone carrying this T cell receptor (beta chain) was seen a handful of times. Its antigen is undetermined. V lost 2 bases to trimming and J lost 10 bases; unmatched junction nucleotides: 6. The CDR3 consists of 14 residues. Germline loops: CDR1 SGHTA, CDR2 FQGNSA. 5'RACE template switching produced TCR cDNA carrying a universal primer site and UMIs. TCRdb recomputed calls from the 5' RACE reads with MiXCR, one row per CDR3 protein. The data show some 600,000 distinct CDR3 sequences, around a sixth seen once. The sample comes from a study of T cells after yellow fever vaccination. Study conclusions and caveats: Few clonotypes appeared in both CD4 and CD8 compartments. Post-booster samples contained most primary-vaccination clones (approximately 96% CD4, roughly 88% CD8). In FACS-sorted repertoires, abundant clonotypes from the bulk population could appear as contaminants.

The sample was PBMCs, taken 5 to 6 days after the first yellow fever vaccination. The chain carries TRBV7-2 and TRBJ2-1, with 9 bases aligning to TRBD1. The TCR originated in a man aged 18-30 years who received the YFV17D yellow fever vaccine. Here the CDR3 reads CASSLQDRGGEQFF. CDR3 in DNA: TGTGCCAGCAGCTTACAGGACAGGGGAGGCGAGCAGTTCTTC.